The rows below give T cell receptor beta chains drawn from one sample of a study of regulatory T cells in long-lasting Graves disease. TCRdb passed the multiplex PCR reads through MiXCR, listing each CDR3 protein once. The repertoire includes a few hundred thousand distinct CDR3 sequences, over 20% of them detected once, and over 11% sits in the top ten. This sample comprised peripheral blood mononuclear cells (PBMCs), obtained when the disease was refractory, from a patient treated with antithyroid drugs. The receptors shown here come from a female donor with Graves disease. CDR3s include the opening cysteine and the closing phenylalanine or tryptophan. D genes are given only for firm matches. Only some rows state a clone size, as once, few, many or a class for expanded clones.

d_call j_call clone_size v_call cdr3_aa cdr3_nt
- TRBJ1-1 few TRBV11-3 CASSLDSGEAFF TGTGCCAGCAGCTTAGATTCCGGGGAAGCTTTCTTT
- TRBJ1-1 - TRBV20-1 CSASEGAEAFF TGCAGTGCTAGCGAGGGTGCTGAAGCTTTCTTT
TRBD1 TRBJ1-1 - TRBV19 CASSTLTGGFTEAFF TGTGCCAGTAGTACACTTACAGGGGGCTTCACTGAAGCTTTCTTT
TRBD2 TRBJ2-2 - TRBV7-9 CASSFQSGRYTGELFF TGTGCCAGCAGCTTCCAGAGCGGGAGATACACCGGGGAGCTGTTTTTT
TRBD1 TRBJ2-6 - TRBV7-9 CASSLAQVGTVPSGANVLTF TGTGCCAGCAGCTTAGCGCAAGTTGGGACAGTGCCCTCTGGGGCCAACGTCCTGACTTTC
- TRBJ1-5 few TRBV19 CASSTRTPGANQPQHF TGTGCCAGTAGTACCCGGACTCCGGGGGCGAATCAGCCCCAGCATTTT
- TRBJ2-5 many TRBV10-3 CATSHGKGETQYF TGTGCCACGAGCCACGGGAAAGGGGAGACCCAGTACTTC
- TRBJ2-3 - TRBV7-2 CASSPSRGMSTDTQYF TGTGCCAGCAGCCCGAGTCGGGGGATGAGCACAGATACGCAGTATTTT
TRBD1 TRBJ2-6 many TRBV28 CASSHRGPFGANVLTF TGTGCCAGCAGTCACAGGGGGCCGTTCGGGGCCAACGTCCTGACTTTC
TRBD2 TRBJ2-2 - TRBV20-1 CSARIAGGPGTGELFF TGCAGTGCTAGGATAGCGGGAGGGCCCGGCACCGGGGAGCTGTTTTTT
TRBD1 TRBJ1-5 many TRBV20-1 CSARTGNQPQHF TGCAGTGCAAGGACAGGGAATCAGCCCCAGCATTTT
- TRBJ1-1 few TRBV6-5 CASSYAGGGTEAFF TGTGCCAGCAGTTACGCGGGGGGAGGCACTGAAGCTTTCTTT
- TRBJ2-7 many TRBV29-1 CSVAERLYEQYF TGCAGCGTTGCTGAGAGATTATACGAGCAGTACTTC
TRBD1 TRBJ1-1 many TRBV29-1 CSVDGTGVTEAFF TGCAGCGTTGACGGGACAGGGGTCACTGAAGCTTTCTTT
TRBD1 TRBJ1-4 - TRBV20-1 CGLWGTGRANEKLFF TGCGGTCTTTGGGGGACAGGGAGGGCGAATGAAAAACTGTTTTTT
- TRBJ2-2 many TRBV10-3 CAISESTDRGTGELFF TGTGCCATCAGTGAGTCCACTGACAGAGGGACCGGGGAGCTGTTTTTT
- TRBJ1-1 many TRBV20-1 CSASSLGVTEAFF TGCAGTGCTAGTAGTTTGGGTGTGACTGAAGCTTTCTTT
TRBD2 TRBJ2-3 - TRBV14 CASGLAGFADTQYF TGTGCCAGCGGACTAGCGGGATTTGCAGATACGCAGTATTTT
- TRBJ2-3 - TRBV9 CASSHGGPDTQYF TGTGCCAGCAGCCACGGGGGCCCAGATACGCAGTATTTT
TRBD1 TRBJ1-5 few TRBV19 CASSIEGDSQPQHF TGTGCCAGTAGTATAGAGGGGGACAGTCAGCCCCAGCATTTT
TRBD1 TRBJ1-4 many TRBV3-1 CASSAGTGGIEKLFF TGTGCCAGCAGTGCGGGGACAGGGGGCATTGAAAAACTGTTTTTT
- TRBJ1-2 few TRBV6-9 CASSYAGGADYGYTF TGTGCCAGCAGTTACGCGGGGGGCGCTGACTATGGCTACACCTTC
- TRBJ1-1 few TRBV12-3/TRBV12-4 CASGGLDTEAFF TGTGCCAGCGGAGGGCTGGACACTGAAGCTTTCTTT
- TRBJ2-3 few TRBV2 CASSEEGTDTQYF TGTGCCAGCAGCGAAGAGGGGACAGATACGCAGTATTTT
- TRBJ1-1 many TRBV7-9 CASSLSDTEAFF TGTGCCAGCAGCTTGTCGGACACTGAAGCTTTCTTT
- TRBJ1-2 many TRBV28 CASSSPGTHYGYTF TGTGCCAGCAGTTCCCCAGGAACTCACTATGGCTACACCTTC
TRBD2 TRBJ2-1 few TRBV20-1 CSGNSGSVSNEQFF TGCAGTGGGAATAGCGGGAGCGTATCAAATGAGCAGTTCTTC
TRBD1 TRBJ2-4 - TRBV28 CASSSPGTGAAKNIQYF TGTGCCAGCAGTTCCCCCGGGACAGGGGCTGCCAAAAACATTCAGTACTTC
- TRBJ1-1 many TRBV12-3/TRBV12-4 CASSLSGTLGEAFF TGTGCCAGCAGTTTATCCGGGACGCTTGGGGAAGCTTTCTTT
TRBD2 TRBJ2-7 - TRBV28 CASSRQGLAGGLQYF TGTGCCAGCAGCCGACAGGGACTAGCGGGGGGGCTGCAGTACTTC
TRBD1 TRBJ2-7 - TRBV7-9 CASSLVSRDRGYEQYF TGTGCCAGCAGCTTAGTATCCCGGGACAGGGGGTACGAGCAGTACTTC
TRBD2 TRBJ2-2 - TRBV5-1 CASSPNPTSGITGELFF TGCGCCAGCAGCCCCAACCCGACTAGCGGGATTACCGGGGAGCTGTTTTTT